This note documents a single TCR beta chain sequence. What it binds is unknown. These data belong to a study of T-cell reconstitution after alpha-beta-depleted transplantation in children. Regarding the study as a whole: Recipient T cells and thymic progenitors that survived gave rise to the high TCRbeta diversity observed at day 60 in some patients. Several hundred rapidly expanded clones from non-depleted graft cells reportedly supplied alpha-beta T cells about two months post-transplant.

Unique molecular identifiers tagged the TCRbeta library. Using its own MiXCR run on the PCR reads, TCRdb lists one record per CDR3 protein. This table holds 250,000 to 400,000 distinct CDR3 sequences, around 25% found once. Looked up from germline, CDR1 is PRHDT and CDR2 is FYEKMQ (reference sequence). This CDR3 is built from 15 residues. V gave up 4 bases and J gave up 1 base; unmatched junction bases: 6. The receptor comes from a male patient between 5 and 17 years old who had a stem cell transplant for acute lymphoblastic leukemia, so the T cells may come from the graft donor. The input for sequencing was PBMCs, mostly from graft donor cells, taken 180 days after TCRalphabeta/CD19-depleted stem cell transplant. This chain joins TRBV13 and TRBJ2-5; 7 positions match TRBD1. Here the CDR3 DNA reads TGTGCCAGCAGCTATCCGGGACAGCCCCAAGAGACCCAGTACTTC. It specifies CASSYPGQPQETQYF.